The rows below give T cell receptor beta chains drawn from one sample of a study of PD-L1 blockade in urothelial cancer. Here immunoSEQ multiplex PCR was the method, and the copy in TCRdb shows in-frame clones only, minus some. The data hold 70,000 to 80,000 clones, with approximately 80% observed a single time. Sample: PBMCs, taken around atezolizumab (anti-PD-L1) treatment. The receptors stem from a man aged 40-50 years with urothelial cancer. Both conserved end residues are part of each CDR3. Part of the rows lack a size; the others show once, few, many or a class for expanded clones.

CDR3 length: 14
V gene: TRBV7-3
J gene: TRBJ1-1
clone size: NA
CDR3 protein: CASSSYQGDTEAFF

CDR3 length: 14
V gene: TRBV9
J gene: TRBJ2-1
clone size: NA
CDR3 protein: CASSEERGHNEQFF

CDR3 length: 16
V gene: TRBV13
J gene: TRBJ2-2
clone size: NA
CDR3 protein: CASSIAGGPNTGELFF

CDR3 length: 13
V gene: TRBV4-1
J gene: TRBJ2-4
clone size: NA
CDR3 protein: CASSQLLGDIQYF

CDR3 length: 15
V gene: TRBV18
J gene: TRBJ1-1
clone size: NA
CDR3 protein: CASSPTQGGRTEAFF

CDR3 length: 15
V gene: TRBV30
J gene: TRBJ1-2
clone size: NA
CDR3 protein: CAWSRGTGVNYGYTF

CDR3 length: 13
V gene: TRBV28
J gene: TRBJ1-4
clone size: once
CDR3 protein: CASIRSLNEKLFF

CDR3 length: 14
V gene: TRBV27
J gene: TRBJ2-1
clone size: NA
CDR3 protein: CASRGTSDYNEQFF

CDR3 length: 15
V gene: TRBV7-2
J gene: TRBJ2-7
clone size: NA
CDR3 protein: CASSPTSAITYEQYF

CDR3 length: 13
V gene: TRBV7-3
J gene: TRBJ2-1
clone size: NA
CDR3 protein: CASSLTLAGEQFF

CDR3 length: 14
V gene: TRBV5-5
J gene: TRBJ2-7
clone size: NA
CDR3 protein: CASSLDRTDTQQYF

CDR3 length: 13
V gene: TRBV11-2
J gene: TRBJ2-7
clone size: once
CDR3 protein: CASSSSGRYEQYF

CDR3 length: 13
V gene: TRBV30
J gene: TRBJ1-2
clone size: NA
CDR3 protein: CAWSPHGGAGYTF

CDR3 length: 13
V gene: TRBV28
J gene: TRBJ1-2
clone size: NA
CDR3 protein: CASRHPGSVGYTF

CDR3 length: 15
V gene: TRBV5-4
J gene: TRBJ2-7
clone size: NA
CDR3 protein: CASSSPGRESYEQYF

CDR3 length: 17
V gene: TRBV18
J gene: TRBJ2-7
clone size: few
CDR3 protein: CASSPPTLLQGNYEQYF

CDR3 length: 20
V gene: TRBV28
J gene: TRBJ2-1
clone size: NA
CDR3 protein: CASSTYLLDRGQVYYNEQFF

CDR3 length: 16
V gene: TRBV5-5
J gene: TRBJ2-2
clone size: NA
CDR3 protein: CASRRQGTSNTGELFF

CDR3 length: 13
V gene: TRBV7-2
J gene: TRBJ1-1
clone size: NA
CDR3 protein: CASSWQWNTEAFF

CDR3 length: 13
V gene: TRBV18
J gene: TRBJ1-5
clone size: NA
CDR3 protein: CASSRGSNQPQHF

CDR3 length: 12
V gene: TRBV28
J gene: TRBJ2-1
clone size: NA
CDR3 protein: CASMSYYNEQFF

CDR3 length: 12
V gene: TRBV7-9
J gene: TRBJ2-1
clone size: NA
CDR3 protein: CASRRLDNEQFF

CDR3 length: 14
V gene: TRBV30
J gene: TRBJ2-1
clone size: NA
CDR3 protein: CAFKGLAVPGEQFF

CDR3 length: 15
V gene: TRBV2
J gene: TRBJ2-3
clone size: NA
CDR3 protein: CASSVRTSPTDTQYF

CDR3 length: 14
V gene: TRBV7-9
J gene: TRBJ1-5
clone size: NA
CDR3 protein: CASSNNGVNQPQHF

CDR3 length: 14
V gene: TRBV5-1
J gene: TRBJ2-5
clone size: NA
CDR3 protein: CASGQGTLQETQYF

CDR3 length: 14
V gene: TRBV28
J gene: TRBJ2-3
clone size: NA
CDR3 protein: CASRRGWGGDTQYF

CDR3 length: 15
V gene: TRBV19
J gene: TRBJ1-3
clone size: NA
CDR3 protein: CASSQPGQGRNTIYF

CDR3 length: 14
V gene: TRBV27
J gene: TRBJ2-3
clone size: NA
CDR3 protein: CASSRGLAPDTQYF

CDR3 length: 12
V gene: TRBV28
J gene: TRBJ1-1
clone size: NA
CDR3 protein: CASREPNTEAFF